What follows are 26 T cell receptor beta chains derived from one specimen sequenced in a study of T cell clonality in common variable immunodeficiency. No antigen has been assigned to these receptors. TCRdb keeps only in-frame clones here, not all; method: immunoSEQ multiplex PCR. The specimen's table records roughly 15,000 clones. Study results and limitations: Reportedly, TCR beta sequences from common variable immunodeficiency showed fewer deletions and N-nucleotide insertions.

The sample comprised peripheral blood mononuclear cells. These receptors originate from a human donor with common variable immunodeficiency.

Concerning this clone: The read is 3 residues too short to cover the CDR3 end, so that end is filled in from the germline J gene. The chain employs TRBV18 and TRBJ1-2, with 9 bases matching TRBD1. The J segment lost 2 bases and the V segment lost 6 bases, leaving 13 bases of the junction unmatched. This CDR3 spans 17 amino acids. In germline, CDR1 is KGHSH, CDR2 LQKENI. Here the CDR3 reads CASSRGGGQGGNYGYTF. The DNA read from the CDR3 is TGTGCCAGCTCTCGCGGAGGGGGACAGGGAGGCAACTATGGC.

As concerns this clone: The DNA ends 3 residues before the CDR3 does, and the rest of the CDR3 is filled in from the germline J gene. The chain has TRBV5-5 and TRBJ2-2, with D possibly matching TRBD1 (6 bases). This CDR3 is 15 amino acids long. The V gene's germline CDR1 is SGHKS and CDR2 YYEKEE (reference sequence). Trimming removed 4 bases from V and 4 bases from J, with 14 bases in between. CDR3 DNA, as far as it was read: TGTGCCAGCAGCCCCTGGGGACAAAGCACCGGGGAG. As protein: CASSPWGQSTGE. In full, the CDR3 reads CASSPWGQSTGELFF.

Details on this clone: The CDR3 end lies 3 residues beyond the end of the read and is filled in from the germline J gene. V usage is TRBV29-1 and J usage is TRBJ2-7; 7 nucleotides line up with TRBD2. Trimming at V came to 4 bases and at J to 2 bases, leaving 8 bases not matched to a gene. The CDR3 totals 14 residues. The germline V gene encodes CDR1 SQVTM and CDR2 ANQGSEA. CDR3 DNA, as far as it was read: TGCAGCGTTGTTTTTGGCGGGAGACCCTACGAG. This gives the protein CSVVFGGRPYE. The CDR3 as a whole reads CSVVFGGRPYEQYF.

Details on this clone: The sequence runs out 3 residues before the end of the CDR3; the remainder is reconstructed from the germline J gene. The same CDR3 also results from other DNA sequences found in this sample. The V call is TRBV7-8, the J call TRBJ1-4; the D gene is possibly TRBD1 (5 bases). CDR3 length equals 14 residues. Deletions cut 4 bases from V and 8 bases from J, with 14 bases between. Germline CDR1 SGHVS, CDR2 FQNEAQ. Incomplete CDR3 DNA: TGTGCCAGCAGCTCACGGGGCGGGGAGGAAAAA. Amino acids: CASSSRGGEEK. The complete CDR3 protein is CASSSRGGEEKLFF.

Of note for this clone: The sequence runs out 3 residues before the end of the CDR3; the remainder is reconstructed from the germline J gene. The rearrangement uses TRBV7-3 and TRBJ1-5; perhaps TRBD1 as D (6 bases). Germline loops: CDR1 SGHTA, CDR2 FQGTGA. Trimming cost V 2 bases and J 0 bases, with 11 bases left between them. CDR3 length equals 16 residues. The CDR3 loop reads CASSLDRTDSNQPQHF. Partial CDR3 DNA: TGTGCCAGCAGCTTAGATAGGACAGATAGCAATCAGCCC. The entire variable domain, with the rest obtained from reference TRBV7-3 and TRBJ1-5, is as follows: GAGVSQTPSNKVTEKGKYVELRCDPISGHTALYWYRQSLGQGPEFLIYFQGTGAADDSGLPNDRFFAVRPEGSVSTLKIQRTERGDSAVYLCASSLDRTDSNQPQHFGDGTRLSIL.

In terms of frequency, this clone is medium-sized. The read ends 3 residues before the CDR3 terminus; that terminus is restored from the germline J gene. The chain recombines TRBV6-2 or TRBV6-3 with TRBJ2-1, with 8 positions matching TRBD2. Germline CDR1 is MNHEY and CDR2 is SVGEGT. The CDR3 runs to 16 residues. The V gene end was trimmed by 2 bases and the J gene end by 7 bases; junction bases not matched to a gene: 10. CDR3 bases read: TGTGCCAGCAGTTACCCGGGGGGGGGAGTAAGAAATGAG. It codes for CASSYPGGGVRNE. In full, the CDR3 is CASSYPGGGVRNEQFF.

To note about this clone: The sequenced fragment ends 3 residues before the CDR3 boundary, so the rest is inferred from the germline J gene. This sequence joins TRBV20-1 and TRBJ2-1, with 14 bases identical to TRBD2. Germline CDR1 and CDR2: DFQATT and SNEGSKA (reference sequence). Unmatched junction bases numbered 4, after V lost 6 bases and J lost 0 bases. This CDR3 is built from 16 residues. CDR3 protein: CSATGTSGSSYNEQFF. Partial CDR3 DNA: TGCAGTGCAACCGGGACTAGCGGGAGCTCCTACAATGAG.

In terms of frequency, this clone is medium-sized. One junction end does not reproduce the germline sequence, and a read error may be involved. The read ends 3 residues before the CDR3 terminus; that terminus is restored from the germline J gene. The genes are TRBV5-6 and TRBJ1-6; no clear D gene. This CDR3 has 12 residues. The germline V gene has CDR1 SGHDT and CDR2 YYEEEE. Incomplete CDR3 DNA: TGTGCCAGCAGCTCCAATAATTCACCC. Its translation: CASSSNNSP. In full, the CDR3 reads CASSSNNSPLHF.

With respect to this clone: The DNA ends 3 residues before the CDR3 does, and the rest of the CDR3 is filled in from the germline J gene. The V and J genes are TRBV11-3 and TRBJ1-1, with D uncertain. Germline loops: CDR1 SGHNT, CDR2 YENEEA. V was cut by 2 bases and J by 1 base, with 5 bases left in between. The CDR3 sequence is 13 residues long. The CDR3 DNA, read in part, is TGTGCCAGCAGCTTACAACAGAACACTGAA. Its translation: CASSLQQNTE. In full, the CDR3 is CASSLQQNTEAFF. Based on the CDR3 plus reference TRBV11-3 and TRBJ1-1, the full variable domain is EAGVVQSPRYKIIEKKQPVAFWCNPISGHNTLYWYLQNLGQGPELLIRYENEEAVDDSQLPKDRFSAERLKGVDSTLKIQPAELGDSAVYLCASSLQQNTEAFFGQGTRLTVV.

The CDR3 spells CASSFGGYDEQFF. Partial CDR3 DNA: TGTGCCAGCAGCTTCGGGGGGTACGATGAG. The rearrangement uses TRBV7-2 and TRBJ2-1; 7 bases align to TRBD2. The read ends 3 residues before the CDR3 terminus; that terminus is restored from the germline J gene. V lost 3 bases to trimming and J lost 8 bases; unmatched junction nucleotides: 4. The length of the CDR3 is 13 residues. Germline V gene sequence: CDR1 SGHTA, CDR2 FQGNSA.

A note on this clone: The CDR3 extends 3 residues past the end of the read, so its final part is completed from the germline J gene. The chain has TRBV2 and TRBJ2-6; 9 nucleotides line up with TRBD1. CDR3 size: 12 residues. CDR1 SNHLY and CDR2 FYNNEI come from the germline V gene. CDR3 amino acids: CASRGTGSILTF. The part of the CDR3 DNA that was read is TGTGCCAGCAGGGGGACAGGGTCGATC.

With respect to this clone: The CDR3 extends 3 residues past the end of the read, so its final part is completed from the germline J gene. The rearrangement links TRBV5-1 to TRBJ2-1; 8 bases agree with TRBD1. The CDR3 has 16 amino acids. The V gene end was trimmed by 3 bases and the J gene end by 7 bases; junction bases not matched to a gene: 12. Per the germline V gene, CDR1 is SGHRS and CDR2 is YFSETQ. Incomplete CDR3 DNA: TGCGCCAGCAGCTCTTTAACAGGGGGTTTGACAAATGAG. This codes for CASSSLTGGLTNE. The CDR3 in full is CASSSLTGGLTNEQFF. Using reference TRBV5-1 and TRBJ2-1 for the parts outside the CDR3, the full variable domain is KAGVTQTPRYLIKTRGQQVTLSCSPISGHRSVSWYQQTPGQGLQFLFEYFSETQRNKGNFPGRFSGRQFSNSRSEMNVSTLELGDSALYLCASSSLTGGLTNEQFFGPGTRLTVL.

Turning to this clone: The read is 3 residues too short to cover the CDR3 end, so that end is filled in from the germline J gene. The rearrangement joins TRBV20-1 to TRBJ2-7; D is perhaps TRBD2 (6 bases). The CDR3 contains 13 residues. Germline CDR1 and CDR2: DFQATT and SNEGSKA (reference sequence). Trimming shortened V by 6 bases and J by 6 bases, and 18 bases separated the two germline ends. The CDR3 DNA, read in part, is TGCAGTGCGCATCCGGGACTGCTCTCCGAG. Translated: CSAHPGLLSE. The entire CDR3 protein reads CSAHPGLLSEQYF.

Worth noting for this clone: The read halts 3 residues ahead of the CDR3 end, with the missing end drawn from the germline J gene. The gene calls are TRBV7-9 and TRBJ1-2; 9 bases map to TRBD1. This CDR3 has 13 amino acids. V dropped 5 bases and J dropped 7; count of bases not matched to a gene: 5. Germline CDR1 is SEHNR and CDR2 is FQNEAQ (reference sequence). This chain's CDR3 is CASSRGQGGGYTF. The sequenced CDR3 bases are TGTGCCAGCAGCCGGGGACAGGGTGGTGGC.

On this clone: The read falls 3 residues short of the CDR3 end, and the missing part is taken from the germline J gene. The chain is built from TRBV18 and TRBJ2-1; 8 bases line up with TRBD2. The CDR3 runs 18 residues. CDR1 KGHSH and CDR2 LQKENI come from the germline V gene. With V trimmed by 1 base and J by 0 bases, 8 bases remained unmatched. The CDR3 region is CASSPLTSGGISYNEQFF. Partial CDR3 DNA: TGTGCCAGCTCACCACTCACTAGCGGAGGCATCTCCTACAATGAG. Full variable domain (remainder filled in from reference TRBV18 and TRBJ2-1): NAGVMQNPRHLVRRRGQEARLRCSPMKGHSHVYWYRQLPEEGLKFMVYLQKENIIDESGMPKERFSAEFPKEGPSILRIQQVVRGDSAAYFCASSPLTSGGISYNEQFFGPGTRLTVL.

A remark on this clone: The read ends 3 residues early relative to the CDR3; the germline J gene fills the gap. The chain recombines TRBV7-3 with TRBJ2-5, with D maybe TRBD2 (5 bases). The CDR3 spans 15 residues. The germline V gene has CDR1 SGHTA and CDR2 FQGTGA. Trimming stripped 6 bases from V and 7 bases from J, with 21 bases between. The CDR3 sequence is CASSLRAGPSGTQYF. Incomplete CDR3 DNA: TGTGCCAGCAGTCTTAGGGCGGGCCCATCGGGGACC.

To note about this clone: Sequencing ends 3 residues short of the CDR3 end; the germline J gene provides the rest. The J gene is TRBJ2-5, the V gene TRBV5-1, with 9 bases lining up with TRBD2. CDR3 length: 15 residues. With 2 bases clipped from V and 4 bases from J, the junction kept 6 bases outside the gene matches. Germline V gene sequence: CDR1 SGHRS, CDR2 YFSETQ. The CDR3 loop is CASSFGAGGGETQYF. CDR3 DNA, as far as it was read: TGCGCCAGCAGCTTTGGGGCGGGAGGGGGAGAGACC.

Note on this clone: The read falls 3 residues short of the CDR3 end, and the missing part is taken from the germline J gene. The genes are TRBV11-2 and TRBJ2-3; tentatively, D is TRBD2 (6 bases). The CDR3 consists of 12 residues. Trimming pared 7 bases from V and 2 bases from J, leaving 7 bases between. Germline V gene sequence: CDR1 SGHAT, CDR2 FQNNGV. Incomplete CDR3 DNA: TGTGCCAGCACGCGGGACACAGATACG. This encodes CASTRDTDT. The whole CDR3 sequence reads CASTRDTDTQYF. Full variable domain (remainder filled in from reference TRBV11-2 and TRBJ2-3): EAGVAQSPRYKIIEKRQSVAFWCNPISGHATLYWYQQILGQGPKLLIQFQNNGVVDDSQLPKDRFSAERLKGVDSTLKIQPAKLEDSAVYLCASTRDTDTQYFGPGTRLTVL.

About this clone: The sequenced fragment ends 3 residues before the CDR3 boundary, so the rest is inferred from the germline J gene. The chain combines TRBV7-9 with TRBJ2-1; TRBD1 matches 7 bases. This CDR3 has 13 amino acids. Germline CDR1 and CDR2: SEHNR and FQNEAQ (reference sequence). V shed 7 bases, J shed 8 bases, and the junction held 8 bases outside the gene matches. The CDR3 here is CASNPDRFDEQFF. The DNA read from the CDR3 is TGTGCCAGCAACCCGGACAGGTTCGATGAG.

As to this clone: With the read ending 3 residues before the CDR3 end, the germline J gene is used to fill in that end. The sample holds other DNA sequences that translate to the same CDR3. The rearrangement uses TRBV19 and TRBJ1-1; D perhaps matches TRBD1 (5 bases). Germline V gene data show CDR1 as LNHDA and CDR2 as SQIVND (reference sequence). Trimming took 4 bases from V and 5 from J, leaving 11 bases between them. The CDR3 has 13 amino acids. CDR3 protein: CASSTGLSTEAFF. The sequenced CDR3 bases are TGTGCCAGTAGTACGGGACTGTCAACTGAA.

About this clone: Read coverage stops 3 residues before the CDR3 terminus; the germline J gene supplies the remainder. The chain couples TRBV19 to TRBJ2-2; a possible D gene is TRBD2 (7 bases). Trimming took 5 bases from V and 7 from J, leaving 17 bases between them. The CDR3 is made up of 15 amino acids. Germline V gene sequence: CDR1 LNHDA, CDR2 SQIVND (reference sequence). CDR3 amino acids: CASSPFAGEGGELFF. The part of the CDR3 DNA that was read is TGTGCCAGTAGTCCCTTCGCAGGGGAGGGCGGGGAG.

With regard to this clone: With the read ending 3 residues before the CDR3 end, the germline J gene is used to fill in that end. V is TRBV19 and J is TRBJ1-5; D not resolved. This CDR3 is 17 amino acids long. In germline, CDR1 is LNHDA, CDR2 SQIVND (reference sequence). V gave up 2 bases and J gave up 0 bases, with 14 bases separating them. CDR3 in amino acids: CASSILSGMDSNQPQHF. The covered CDR3 bases are TGTGCCAGTAGTATACTAAGCGGAATGGATAGCAATCAGCCC.

Of note for this clone: Germline is not matched at one junction end, which may reflect a read error. This CDR3 reads CASSQGPAGQGRNTEAFF. Partial CDR3 DNA: TGCGCCAGCAGCCAAGGCCCGGCGGGACAGGGGAGGAACACTGAA. V gene TRBV4-2 combines with J gene TRBJ1-1; 10 bases align to TRBD1. The CDR3 end is not reached by the read, which stops 3 residues before it; the germline J gene fills it in. Germline V gene lookup returns CDR1 LGHNA and CDR2 YNFKEQ. The CDR3 is made up of 18 amino acids.

Concerning this clone itself: The observed sequence ends 3 residues before the CDR3 terminus, with the missing tail filled in from the germline J gene. The chain employs TRBV11-2 and TRBJ2-3; possibly TRBD1 for D (5 bases). The V end was cut by 2 bases, the J end by 5 bases, with 8 bases between. The CDR3 spans 13 residues. From germline, CDR1 is SGHAT and CDR2 FQNNGV. The sequenced part of the CDR3 DNA is TGTGCCAGCAGCTTAATGCAGGGAGATACG. This encodes CASSLMQGDT. The full CDR3 sequence reads CASSLMQGDTQYF.

A word on this clone: Read coverage stops 3 residues before the CDR3 terminus; the germline J gene supplies the remainder. The rearrangement links TRBV29-1 to TRBJ1-1; TRBD1 aligns across 7 bases. This CDR3 is built from 15 residues. Germline V CDR1 and CDR2: SQVTM, ANQGSEA. V gave up 6 bases and J gave up 4 bases; unmatched junction bases: 14. Here the CDR3 reads CSVDNYDSGGTEAFF. The sequenced CDR3 bases are TGCAGCGTGGATAATTACGACTCAGGGGGCACTGAA.

With regard to this clone: The read is 3 residues too short to cover the CDR3 end, so that end is filled in from the germline J gene. This rearrangement joins TRBV6-2 or TRBV6-3 to TRBJ2-1, with 8 positions matching TRBD2. V shed 6 bases, J shed 7 bases, and the junction held 11 bases outside the gene matches. The germline gives CDR1 MNHEY, CDR2 SVGEGT. There are 15 residues in the CDR3. This CDR3 reads CASSRRGGRSNEQFF. CDR3 DNA, as far as it was read: TGTGCCAGCAGCCGACGCGGCGGGAGGTCAAATGAG.